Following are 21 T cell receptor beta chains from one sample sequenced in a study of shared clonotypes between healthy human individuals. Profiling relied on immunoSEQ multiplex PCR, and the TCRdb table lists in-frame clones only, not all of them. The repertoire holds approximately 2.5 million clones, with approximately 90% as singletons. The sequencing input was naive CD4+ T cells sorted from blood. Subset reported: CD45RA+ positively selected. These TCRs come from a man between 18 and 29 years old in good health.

The CDR3 region is CASRRSYNEQFF. The CDR3 DNA reads TGTGCCAGCAGGCGGAGCTACAATGAGCAGTTCTTC. This chain links TRBV7-2 with TRBJ2-1; D not resolved. Trimming shortened V by 6 bases and J by 3 bases, and 6 bases separated the two germline ends. From germline, CDR1 is SGHTA and CDR2 FQGNSA. The CDR3 sequence is 12 residues long.

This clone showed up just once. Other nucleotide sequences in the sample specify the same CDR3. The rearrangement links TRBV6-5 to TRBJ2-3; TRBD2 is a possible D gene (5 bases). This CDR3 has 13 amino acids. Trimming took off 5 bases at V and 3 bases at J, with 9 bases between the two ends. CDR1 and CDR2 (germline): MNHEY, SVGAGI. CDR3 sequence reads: CASSLARTDTQYF. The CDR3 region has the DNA TGTGCCAGCAGTCTAGCCAGGACAGATACGCAGTATTTT.

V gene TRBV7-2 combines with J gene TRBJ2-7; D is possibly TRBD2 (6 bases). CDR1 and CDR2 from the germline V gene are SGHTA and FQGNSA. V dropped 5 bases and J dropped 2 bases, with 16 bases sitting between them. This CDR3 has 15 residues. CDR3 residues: CASSPPRRGTYEQYF. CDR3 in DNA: TGTGCCAGCAGCCCCCCTAGGCGGGGAACCTACGAGCAGTACTTC.

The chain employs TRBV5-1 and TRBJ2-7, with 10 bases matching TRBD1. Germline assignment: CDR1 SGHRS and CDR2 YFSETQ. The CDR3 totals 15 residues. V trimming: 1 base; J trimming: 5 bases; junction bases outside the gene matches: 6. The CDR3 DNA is TGCGCCAGCAGCTTGAAAGGGACAGGGGTCGACGAGCAGTACTTC. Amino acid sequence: CASSLKGTGVDEQYF.

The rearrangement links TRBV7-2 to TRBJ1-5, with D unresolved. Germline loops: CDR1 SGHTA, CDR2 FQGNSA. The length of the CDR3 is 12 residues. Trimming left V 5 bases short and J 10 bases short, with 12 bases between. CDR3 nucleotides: TGTGCCAGCAGCCCCTACGGTCAACCCCAGCATTTT. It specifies CASSPYGQPQHF.

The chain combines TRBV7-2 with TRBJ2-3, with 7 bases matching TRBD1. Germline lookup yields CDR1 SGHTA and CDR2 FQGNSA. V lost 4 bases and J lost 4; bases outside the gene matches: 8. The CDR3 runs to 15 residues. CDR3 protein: CASSYYRGFADTQYF. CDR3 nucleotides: TGTGCCAGCAGCTACTACAGGGGTTTCGCAGATACGCAGTATTTT.

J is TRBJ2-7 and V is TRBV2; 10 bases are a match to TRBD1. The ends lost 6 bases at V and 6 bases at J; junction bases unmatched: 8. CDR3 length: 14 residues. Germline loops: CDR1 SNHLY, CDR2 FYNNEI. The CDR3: CASRGGTGDSEQYF. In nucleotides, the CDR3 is TGTGCCAGCAGGGGGGGGACAGGGGACTCCGAGCAGTACTTC.

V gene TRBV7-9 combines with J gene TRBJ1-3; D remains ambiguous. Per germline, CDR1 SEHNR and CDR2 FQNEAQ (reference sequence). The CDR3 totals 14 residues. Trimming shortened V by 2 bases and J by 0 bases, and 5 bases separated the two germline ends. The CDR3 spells CASSLTDSGNTIYF. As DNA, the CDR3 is TGTGCCAGCAGCTTAACGGACTCTGGAAACACCATATATTTT.

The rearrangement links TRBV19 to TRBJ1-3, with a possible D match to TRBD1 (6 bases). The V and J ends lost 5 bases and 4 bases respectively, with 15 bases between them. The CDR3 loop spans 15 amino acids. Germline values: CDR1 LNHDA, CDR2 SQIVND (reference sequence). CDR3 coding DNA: TGTGCCAGTAGTCCACGTTCAGGGGCAGGAAACACCATATATTTT. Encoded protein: CASSPRSGAGNTIYF.

The CDR3 sequence: CASSYGGRGTDTQYF. The DNA for the CDR3 is TGTGCCAGCAGTTACGGCGGGAGGGGCACAGATACGCAGTATTTT. The chain recombines TRBV6-5 with TRBJ2-3, with TRBD2 identical over 9 bases. The CDR3 runs to 15 residues. Germline V gene lookup returns CDR1 MNHEY and CDR2 SVGAGI. After removal of 2 bases from V and 1 base from J, the junction contained 1 base not matched to a gene.

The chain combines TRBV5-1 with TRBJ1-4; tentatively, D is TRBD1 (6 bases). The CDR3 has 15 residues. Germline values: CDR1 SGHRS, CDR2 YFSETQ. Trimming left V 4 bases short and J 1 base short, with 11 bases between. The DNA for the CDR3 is TGCGCCAGCAGCGAGGGGACACTAACTAATGAAAAACTGTTTTTT. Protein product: CASSEGTLTNEKLFF.

CDR3 nucleotide sequence: TGCGCCAGCAGCTTGGTACCGGGGACTGGAAACACCATATATTTT. Protein sequence: CASSLVPGTGNTIYF. V and J are TRBV5-1 and TRBJ1-3, with D unresolved. V dropped 0 bases and J dropped 2 bases, with 9 bases sitting between them. Germline CDR1 reads SGHRS; CDR2 reads YFSETQ. This CDR3 comprises 15 residues.

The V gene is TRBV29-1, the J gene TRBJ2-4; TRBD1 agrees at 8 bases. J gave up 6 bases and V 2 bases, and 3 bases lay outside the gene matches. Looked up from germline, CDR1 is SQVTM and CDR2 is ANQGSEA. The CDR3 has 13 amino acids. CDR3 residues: CSVEPQGANIQYF. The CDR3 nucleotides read TGCAGCGTTGAACCCCAGGGGGCAAACATTCAGTACTTC.

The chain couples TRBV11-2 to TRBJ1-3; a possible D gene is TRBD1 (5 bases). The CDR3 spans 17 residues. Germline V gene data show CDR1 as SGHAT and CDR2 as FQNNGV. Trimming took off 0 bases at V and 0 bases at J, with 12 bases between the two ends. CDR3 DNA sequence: TGTGCCAGCAGCTTAGAGGGACGGATAAACTCTGGAAACACCATATATTTT. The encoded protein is CASSLEGRINSGNTIYF. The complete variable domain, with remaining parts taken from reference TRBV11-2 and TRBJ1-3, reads EAGVAQSPRYKIIEKRQSVAFWCNPISGHATLYWYQQILGQGPKLLIQFQNNGVVDDSQLPKDRFSAERLKGVDSTLKIQPAKLEDSAVYLCASSLEGRINSGNTIYFGEGSWLTVV.

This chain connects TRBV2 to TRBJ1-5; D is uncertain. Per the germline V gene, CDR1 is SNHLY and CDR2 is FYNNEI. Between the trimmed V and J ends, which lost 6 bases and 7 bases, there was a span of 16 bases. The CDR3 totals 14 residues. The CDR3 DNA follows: TGTGCCAGCAGCCCTCGGGCACTTTTCCAGCCCCAGCATTTT. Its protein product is CASSPRALFQPQHF.

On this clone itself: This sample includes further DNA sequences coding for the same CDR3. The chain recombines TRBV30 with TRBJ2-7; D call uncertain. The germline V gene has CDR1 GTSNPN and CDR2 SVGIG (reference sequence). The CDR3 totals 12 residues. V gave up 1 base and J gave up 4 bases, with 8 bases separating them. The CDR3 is CAWSASGYEQYF. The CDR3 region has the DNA TGTGCCTGGAGTGCCTCGGGTTACGAGCAGTACTTC.

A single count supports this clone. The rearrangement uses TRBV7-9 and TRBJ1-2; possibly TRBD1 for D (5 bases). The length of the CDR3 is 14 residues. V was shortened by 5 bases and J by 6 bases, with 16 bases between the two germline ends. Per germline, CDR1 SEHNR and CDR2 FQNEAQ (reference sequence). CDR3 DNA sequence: TGTGCCAGCAGCCGACCCCGGGGGGGGGATGGCTACACCTTC. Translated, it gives CASSRPRGGDGYTF.

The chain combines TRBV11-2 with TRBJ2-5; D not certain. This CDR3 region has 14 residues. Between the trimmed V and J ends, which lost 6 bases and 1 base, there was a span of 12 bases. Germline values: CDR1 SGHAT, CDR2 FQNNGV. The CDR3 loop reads CASSLTGSQETQYF. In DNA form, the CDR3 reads TGTGCCAGCAGTTTAACGGGCAGCCAAGAGACCCAGTACTTC.

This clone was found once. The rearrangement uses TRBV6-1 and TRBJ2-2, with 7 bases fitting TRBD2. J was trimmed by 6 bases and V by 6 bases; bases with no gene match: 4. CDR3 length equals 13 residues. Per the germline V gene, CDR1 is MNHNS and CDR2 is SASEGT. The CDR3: CASRVAGAGELFF. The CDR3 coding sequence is TGTGCCAGCAGGGTCGCGGGGGCCGGGGAGCTGTTTTTT.

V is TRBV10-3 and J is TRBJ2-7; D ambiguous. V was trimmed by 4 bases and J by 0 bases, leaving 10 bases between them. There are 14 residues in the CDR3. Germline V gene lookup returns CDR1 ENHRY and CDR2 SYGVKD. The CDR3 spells CAISVKGASYEQYF. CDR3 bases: TGTGCCATCAGTGTCAAGGGTGCCTCCTACGAGCAGTACTTC.

The CDR3 here is CASSSQRGSSYEQYF. The CDR3 bases are TGTGCCAGCAGCTCTCAGCGGGGTAGCTCCTACGAGCAGTACTTC. The chain employs TRBV7-2 and TRBJ2-7, with TRBD2 matching over 7 bases. Germline trimming cut 4 bases from V and 0 bases from J; bases unmatched to any gene: 6. The CDR3 consists of 15 residues. Germline assignment: CDR1 SGHTA and CDR2 FQGNSA.